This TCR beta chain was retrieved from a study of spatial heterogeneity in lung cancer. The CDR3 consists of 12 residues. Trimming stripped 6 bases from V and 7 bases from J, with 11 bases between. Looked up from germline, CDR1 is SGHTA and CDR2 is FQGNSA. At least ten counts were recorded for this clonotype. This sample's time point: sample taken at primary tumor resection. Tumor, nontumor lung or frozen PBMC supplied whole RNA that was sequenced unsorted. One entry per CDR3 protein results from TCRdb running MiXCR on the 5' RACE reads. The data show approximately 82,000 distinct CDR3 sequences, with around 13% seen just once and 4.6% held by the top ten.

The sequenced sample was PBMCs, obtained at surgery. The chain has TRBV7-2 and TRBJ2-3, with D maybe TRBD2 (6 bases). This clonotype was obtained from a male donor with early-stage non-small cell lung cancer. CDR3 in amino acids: CASRGTGNTQYF. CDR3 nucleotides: TGTGCCAGCAGGGGGACTGGCAATACGCAGTATTTT.